These 24 T cell receptor beta chains originate from one sample sequenced in a study of cytomegalovirus exposure and HLA in healthy donors. PCR primers comprised 60 Vbeta and 13 Jbeta primers. The assay was immunoSEQ multiplex PCR, and TCRdb's table has in-frame clones only and misses some. The sample lists some 170,000 clones; around 81% were seen once. The sequenced sample consisted of PBMCs. The receptors here all came from a woman in her 50s in good health and CMV-seronegative.

The chain uses TRBV2 and TRBJ2-4, with D perhaps matching TRBD2 (5 bases). This CDR3 is 13 amino acids long. The germline V gene encodes CDR1 SNHLY and CDR2 FYNNEI. V shed 10 bases and J shed 1 base, with 11 bases lying between them. The CDR3 sequence: CATGVGAKNIQYF. CDR3 nucleotides: TGTGCCACCGGGGTGGGGGCCAAAAACATTCAGTACTTC. Filled out from reference TRBV2 and TRBJ2-4, the complete variable domain reads EPEVTQTPSHQVTQMGQEVILRCVPISNHLYFYWYRQILGQKVEFLVSFYNNEISEKSEIFDDQFSVERPDGSNFTLKIRSTKLEDSAMYFCATGVGAKNIQYFGAGTRLSVL.

The table lists this clone with a few counts. V gene TRBV5-5 combines with J gene TRBJ2-6, with TRBD1 matching over 10 bases. The CDR3 contains 18 residues. J lost 2 bases, V lost 4 bases, and 9 bases had no gene match. CDR1 is SGHKS, CDR2 YYEKEE, per germline (reference sequence). This chain's CDR3 is CASSLIPGQGTGANVLTF. The CDR3 coding sequence is TGTGCCAGCAGCCTCATTCCGGGACAGGGGACTGGGGCCAACGTCCTGACTTTC.

This clone was seen only once. V usage is TRBV18 and J usage is TRBJ1-3; D is perhaps TRBD1 (6 bases). V was shortened by 4 bases and J by 2 bases, with 15 bases between the two germline ends. Germline assignment: CDR1 KGHSH and CDR2 LQKENI. CDR3 size: 16 residues. CDR3 sequence: CASSLQTRDTGNTIYF. Here the CDR3 DNA reads TGTGCCAGCTCACTCCAGACGAGGGACACTGGAAACACCATATATTTT.

The genes are TRBV7-9 and TRBJ2-3; D is possibly TRBD2 (5 bases). Germline CDR1 is SEHNR and CDR2 is FQNEAQ (reference sequence). V lost 0 bases and J lost 1, with 11 bases in between. The CDR3 length is 16 residues. The DNA for the CDR3 is TGTGCCAGCAGCTTAGCGCACGGAGGAGGCACAGATACGCAGTATTTT. Its translation: CASSLAHGGGTDTQYF.

The DNA for the CDR3 is TGTGCCAGCAAAATCGGGATGGGCACTGAAGCTTTCTTT. It specifies CASKIGMGTEAFF. J is TRBJ1-1 and V is TRBV27; D not resolved. Germline CDR1 MNHEY, CDR2 SMNVEV (reference sequence). The CDR3 is made up of 13 amino acids. V was pared by 7 bases and J by 4 bases, with 13 bases between.

This sequence joins TRBV23-1 and TRBJ2-2; no clear D. TRBV23-1 is an ORF, and what it does is uncertain. The CDR3 covers 13 residues. The V gene lost 4 bases and the J gene lost 6 bases, with 9 bases spanning the gap. CDR3 coding DNA: TGCGCCAGCAGTCCGGGTCGTTCCGGGGAGCTGTTTTTT. Its translation: CASSPGRSGELFF.

V is TRBV28 and J is TRBJ2-7, with D tentatively TRBD2 (6 bases). This CDR3 contains 13 residues. Trimming removed 3 bases from V and 0 bases from J, with 6 bases in between. CDR1 MDHEN and CDR2 SYDVKM come from the germline V gene. The CDR3 spells CASSFGSSYEQYF. CDR3 sequence (DNA): TGTGCCAGCAGTTTCGGGAGCTCCTACGAGCAGTACTTC.

This clone was observed a single time. One end of the junction does not line up with germline, which may come from a read error. Within the sample, other DNA sequences also encode this same CDR3. The DNA of the CDR3 is TGTGCCAGTAGCTTGGGGCTAGCGGGAGGGCCCCACGAGCAGTACTTC. This encodes CASSLGLAGGPHEQYF. The rearrangement uses TRBV5-6 and TRBJ2-7, with TRBD2 matching 12 bases. CDR3 length: 16 amino acids. The V gene's germline CDR1 is SGHDT and CDR2 YYEEEE.

The chain links TRBV11-2 to TRBJ2-5, with D tentatively TRBD1 (6 bases). This CDR3 has 14 residues. Germline V gene data show CDR1 as SGHAT and CDR2 as FQNNGV. Trimming removed 1 base from V and 5 bases from J, with 11 bases in between. The CDR3, as DNA: TGTGCCAGCAGCTTAGGATACAGGGCTGAGACCCAGTACTTC. It translates to CASSLGYRAETQYF.

This chain uses TRBV5-1 with TRBJ1-5; D is perhaps TRBD1 (6 bases). The CDR3 consists of 15 residues. In germline, CDR1 is SGHRS, CDR2 YFSETQ. Between the trimmed V and J ends, which lost 0 bases and 6 bases, there was a span of 13 bases. The CDR3 DNA reads TGCGCCAGCAGCTTGGAGGGGGGGGTTGGTCAGCCCCAGCATTTT. It encodes CASSLEGGVGQPQHF.

The rearrangement uses TRBV6-1 and TRBJ2-7, with D possibly being TRBD1 (6 bases). The ends were cut back, 6 bases at V and 2 bases at J, with 11 bases in the middle. CDR1 and CDR2 (germline): MNHNS, SASEGT. CDR3 size: 13 residues. The CDR3 sequence is CASRPDSAYEQYF. The CDR3 DNA follows: TGTGCCAGCAGACCGGACAGTGCCTACGAGCAGTACTTC.

V gene TRBV11-1 combines with J gene TRBJ1-1, with TRBD1 matching over 8 bases. The CDR3 spans 16 residues. Per the germline V gene, CDR1 is SGHAT and CDR2 is FQDESV (reference sequence). V shed 4 bases, J shed 3 bases, and the junction held 10 bases outside the gene matches. CDR3 loop: CASSSRQGMADTEAFF. The CDR3 DNA sequence: TGTGCCAGCAGCTCTAGACAGGGGATGGCGGACACTGAAGCTTTCTTT.

This chain joins TRBV9 and TRBJ2-1; 10 bases are a match to TRBD2. Germline values: CDR1 SGDLS, CDR2 YYNGEE. After removal of 3 bases from V and 4 bases from J, the junction contained 4 bases not matched to a gene. This CDR3 is built from 15 residues. The CDR3 region has the DNA TGTGCCAGCAGCGCTAGCGGGAGTAAGTACAATGAGCAGTTCTTC. Its protein is CASSASGSKYNEQFF.

This clone was observed a few times. This sequence joins TRBV7-9 and TRBJ1-2; 8 bases are shared with TRBD1. Germline CDR1 is SEHNR and CDR2 is FQNEAQ (reference sequence). CDR3 size: 13 residues. J was trimmed by 4 bases and V by 5 bases; bases with no gene match: 3. For the CDR3, the DNA is TGTGCCAGCAGCCGGGGACAGGTCTATGGCTACACCTTC. Its translation: CASSRGQVYGYTF. Full variable domain (rest looked up from reference TRBV7-9 and TRBJ1-2): DTGVSQNPRHKITKRGQNVTFRCDPISEHNRLYWYRQTLGQGPEFLTYFQNEAQLEKSRLLSDRFSAERPKGSFSTLEIQRTEQGDSAMYLCASSRGQVYGYTFGSGTRLTVV.

A word on this clone: Possible read error: a much larger clone is one base away. This chain joins TRBV7-9 and TRBJ1-2; tentative D call: TRBD1 (5 bases). Germline loops: CDR1 SEHNR, CDR2 FQNEAQ (reference sequence). The CDR3 contains 14 residues. The CDR3 loop is CSSSSFQGIYGYTF. The CDR3 coding sequence is TGTTCCAGCAGCTCATTCCAGGGAATCTATGGCTACACCTTC.

The chain joins TRBV29-1 to TRBJ2-3; D unresolved. The germline V gene has CDR1 SQVTM and CDR2 ANQGSEA. V was shortened by 2 bases and J by 8 bases, with 11 bases between the two germline ends. The CDR3 is 12 residues long. CDR3 bases: TGCAGCGTTGAAATATTTGAGGCTACGCAGTATTTT. It specifies CSVEIFEATQYF.

This clone was picked up a small number of times. The chain has TRBV25-1 and TRBJ2-1; D remains unclear. V lost 7 bases and J lost 9, with 13 bases in between. Per the germline V gene, CDR1 is MGHDK and CDR2 is SYGVNS. This CDR3 region has 12 residues. In DNA form, the CDR3 reads TGTGCCAGCACCGCGACCGGGTTTGAGCAGTTCTTC. It codes for CASTATGFEQFF.

The table lists this clone with a count of one. Written as DNA, the CDR3 is TGTGCCAGTGAGACAGGGACTGGGGCCAACGTCCTGACTTTC. This translates into CASETGTGANVLTF. The J gene is TRBJ2-6, the V gene TRBV5-5, with 7 nucleotides matching TRBD1. In germline, CDR1 is SGHKS, CDR2 YYEKEE (reference sequence). CDR3 length: 14 residues. With 8 bases clipped from V and 2 bases from J, the junction kept 4 bases outside the gene matches.

The chain uses TRBV28 and TRBJ1-2; D is undetermined. This CDR3 comprises 14 residues. Trimming took off 2 bases at V and 5 bases at J, with 12 bases between the two ends. Germline V gene sequence: CDR1 MDHEN, CDR2 SYDVKM. CDR3 coding DNA: TGTGCCAGCAGTTTAGGTCAGGAATTTTATGGCTACACCTTC. Protein sequence: CASSLGQEFYGYTF.

About this clone itself: Other DNA sequences from this sample encode an identical CDR3 as well. This rearrangement joins TRBV7-8 to TRBJ1-1; 8 bases align to TRBD1. J was trimmed by 1 base and V by 5 bases; bases with no gene match: 6. Germline-derived CDR1 and CDR2 are SGHVS and FQNEAQ. The CDR3 sequence is 15 residues long. The CDR3 here is CASSPRQGRNTEAFF. CDR3 coding DNA: TGTGCCAGCAGCCCAAGACAGGGGAGGAACACTGAAGCTTTCTTT.

This chain joins TRBV11-2 and TRBJ1-4; D remains unclear. This CDR3 comprises 16 residues. V lost 3 bases and J 4 bases, leaving 15 bases between the germline ends. Germline CDR1 and CDR2: SGHAT and FQNNGV. The CDR3 loop reads CASSFRRLLGNEKLFF. The DNA of the CDR3 is TGTGCCAGCAGCTTCAGAAGACTTTTGGGTAATGAAAAACTGTTTTTT.

The rearrangement uses TRBV7-4 and TRBJ2-1; a possible D gene is TRBD2 (6 bases). Per germline, CDR1 SGHVT and CDR2 SQSDAQ. The length of the CDR3 is 16 residues. Trimming shortened V by 3 bases and J by 4 bases, and 16 bases separated the two germline ends. The CDR3: CASSFPGRRDYNEQFF. The DNA of the CDR3 is TGTGCCAGCAGCTTTCCGGGACGGAGGGATTACAATGAGCAGTTCTTC.

This chain uses TRBV4-2 with TRBJ1-2; D ambiguous. CDR1 is LGHNA and CDR2 is YNFKEQ in the germline V gene. The CDR3 is made up of 14 amino acids. Between the trimmed V and J ends, which lost 5 bases and 4 bases, there was a span of 14 bases. CDR3 sequence (DNA): TGTGCCAGCAGCTTGGGAGTGGCAGCCTATGGCTACACCTTC. It encodes CASSLGVAAYGYTF.

V is TRBV5-1 and J is TRBJ2-5; 9 bases map to TRBD2. The CDR3 is made up of 15 amino acids. The germline gives CDR1 SGHRS, CDR2 YFSETQ. With 4 bases clipped from V and 3 bases from J, the junction kept 7 bases outside the gene matches. The CDR3: CASSILAGGKETQYF. The DNA for the CDR3 is TGCGCCAGCAGCATCCTTGCGGGAGGGAAAGAGACCCAGTACTTC.